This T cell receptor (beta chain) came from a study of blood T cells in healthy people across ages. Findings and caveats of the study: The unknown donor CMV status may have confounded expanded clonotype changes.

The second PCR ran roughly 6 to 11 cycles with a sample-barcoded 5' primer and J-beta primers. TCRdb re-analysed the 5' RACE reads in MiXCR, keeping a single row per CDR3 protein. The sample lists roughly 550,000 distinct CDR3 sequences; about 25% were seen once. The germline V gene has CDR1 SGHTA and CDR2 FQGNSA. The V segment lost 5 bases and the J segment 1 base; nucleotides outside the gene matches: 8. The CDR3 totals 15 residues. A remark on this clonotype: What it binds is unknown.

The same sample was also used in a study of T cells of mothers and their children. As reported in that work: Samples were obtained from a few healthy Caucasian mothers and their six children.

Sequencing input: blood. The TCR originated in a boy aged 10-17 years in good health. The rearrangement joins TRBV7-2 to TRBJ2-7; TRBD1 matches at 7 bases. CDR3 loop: CASSNVFRGSYEQYF. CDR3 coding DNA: TGTGCCAGCAGCAACGTTTTCAGGGGGTCCTACGAGCAGTACTTC.